The 25 T cell receptor beta chains below were found in one sample sequenced in a study of cytotoxic CD8 clonotypes in ibrutinib-treated CLL (dated by TCRdb to the early 2020s). Library generation was performed with the immunoSEQ multiplex PCR assay. TCRdb provides this immuneACCESS table in a form limited to in-frame rearrangements. Some clones are lacking; in checked studies, under half of them reflect an unresolved V gene, and why the rest are absent is not known. The sample table holds hundreds of thousands of clones, of which roughly 85% were seen once. The ten largest clones represent roughly 6.3% of the sample. The sequences come from PBMCs, collected before ibrutinib treatment. All receptors come from a human donor with chronic lymphocytic leukemia.

The V gene is TRBV29-1, the J gene TRBJ2-1, with TRBD2 as a possible D gene (6 bases). The germline V and J ends were trimmed by 4 bases and 0 bases, with 10 bases remaining between them. Per germline, CDR1 SQVTM and CDR2 ANQGSEA. This CDR3 has 14 amino acids. The CDR3 loop reads CSVAGRTSYNEQFF. As DNA, the CDR3 is TGCAGCGTTGCGGGGAGGACCTCCTACAATGAGCAGTTCTTC.

V and J are TRBV7-2 and TRBJ2-2; 7 bases are a match to TRBD2. The CDR3 has 15 amino acids. CDR1 and CDR2 (germline): SGHTA, FQGNSA. V lost 7 bases and J lost 5; bases outside the gene matches: 10. The CDR3 protein is CASTPRGRGTGELFF. As DNA, the CDR3 is TGTGCCAGCACCCCTCGCGGGAGAGGTACCGGGGAGCTGTTTTTT.

This chain uses TRBV30 with TRBJ1-3, with 8 bases that match TRBD1. The CDR3 extends over 15 amino acids. V shed 1 base, J shed 0 bases, and the junction held 2 bases outside the gene matches. Germline V CDR1 and CDR2: GTSNPN, SVGIG (reference sequence). The CDR3 DNA reads as TGTGCCTGGAGTGCGGACAGGGACTCTGGAAACACCATATATTTT. Amino acids: CAWSADRDSGNTIYF.

The chain joins TRBV27 to TRBJ2-1, with TRBD2 as a possible D gene (6 bases). CDR1 is MNHEY, CDR2 SMNVEV, per germline (reference sequence). V gave up 5 bases and J gave up 10 bases, with 21 bases separating them. CDR3 size: 15 residues. The CDR3 DNA is TGTGCCAGCAGTACGTTACTAGCTGGACCCTCAGAGCAGTTCTTC. Residues: CASSTLLAGPSEQFF.

This chain connects TRBV6-5 to TRBJ2-1, with 10 bases that match TRBD2. With V trimmed by 3 bases and J by 4 bases, 6 bases remained unmatched. This CDR3 has 16 residues. The germline CDR1 and CDR2 sequences are MNHEY and SVGAGI. CDR3 sequence (DNA): TGTGCCAGCAGTTATTCTTCTAGCGGGAGTTACAATGAGCAGTTCTTC. This encodes CASSYSSSGSYNEQFF.

The chain has TRBV5-1 and TRBJ2-1; unclear D gene. The V end was cut by 0 bases, the J end by 4 bases, with 5 bases between. The germline CDR1 and CDR2 sequences are SGHRS and YFSETQ. The CDR3 covers 13 residues. This chain's CDR3 is CASSLDRYNEQFF. In nucleotides, the CDR3 is TGCGCCAGCAGCTTGGATAGATACAATGAGCAGTTCTTC.

V and J are TRBV18 and TRBJ2-7; 8 bases agree with TRBD2. This CDR3 spans 16 amino acids. Germline CDR1 is KGHSH and CDR2 is LQKENI. J lost 1 base, V lost 2 bases, and 7 bases had no gene match. CDR3 in DNA: TGTGCCAGCTCACCATTAGCGGGATCCCTATCCTACGAGCAGTACTTC. Translated: CASSPLAGSLSYEQYF.

The chain couples TRBV18 to TRBJ2-2; 7 bases map to TRBD1. J gave up 6 bases and V 8 bases, and 6 bases lay outside the gene matches. Germline V gene data show CDR1 as KGHSH and CDR2 as LQKENI. The CDR3 runs to 13 residues. The CDR3 here is CASKQGMSGELFF. The CDR3 DNA follows: TGTGCCAGCAAACAGGGGATGTCCGGGGAGCTGTTTTTT.

The rearrangement links TRBV18 to TRBJ2-7, with D tentatively TRBD2 (5 bases). CDR1 KGHSH and CDR2 LQKENI come from the germline V gene. V was shortened by 5 bases and J by 4 bases, with 15 bases between the two germline ends. This CDR3 is built from 14 residues. The CDR3 bases are TGTGCCAGCTCAACCACCGGGGTAGGATACGAGCAGTACTTC. It encodes CASSTTGVGYEQYF.

The chain uses TRBV9 and TRBJ2-7, with TRBD1 matching 12 bases. Germline CDR1 is SGDLS and CDR2 is YYNGEE. The CDR3 covers 16 residues. After removal of 4 bases from V and 4 bases from J, the junction contained 9 bases not matched to a gene. CDR3 sequence reads: CASSMAGTGGPYEQYF. DNA of the CDR3: TGTGCCAGCAGCATGGCCGGGACAGGGGGCCCGTACGAGCAGTACTTC.

The gene calls are TRBV5-1 and TRBJ1-1; maybe TRBD1 (6 bases). CDR1 is SGHRS and CDR2 is YFSETQ in the germline V gene. Trimming took off 0 bases at V and 1 base at J, with 10 bases between the two ends. The CDR3 consists of 15 residues. The CDR3 loop is CASSLGRGKNTEAFF. The DNA for the CDR3 is TGCGCCAGCAGCTTGGGCAGGGGAAAGAACACTGAAGCTTTCTTT.

The V and J genes are TRBV7-9 and TRBJ2-3; tentatively, D is TRBD1 (5 bases). The germline V gene has CDR1 SEHNR and CDR2 FQNEAQ (reference sequence). The CDR3 spans 15 residues. V dropped 1 base and J dropped 0 bases, with 8 bases sitting between them. The DNA for the CDR3 is TGTGCCAGCAGCTTAGAGGGGCGAAGCACAGATACGCAGTATTTT. This gives the protein CASSLEGRSTDTQYF.

The chain is built from TRBV7-9 and TRBJ1-2, with D unresolved. The CDR3 consists of 16 residues. Trimming stripped 5 bases from V and 0 bases from J, with 16 bases between. Germline assignment: CDR1 SEHNR and CDR2 FQNEAQ (reference sequence). CDR3: CASSLDGDFANYGYTF. For the CDR3, the DNA is TGTGCCAGCAGCCTCGACGGGGATTTTGCTAACTATGGCTACACCTTC.

This chain uses TRBV15 with TRBJ2-1; TRBD1 matches 7 bases. Germline V gives CDR1 LNHNV, CDR2 YYDKDF (reference sequence). Losses at the gene ends were 1 base for V and 4 bases for J; bases not matched to a gene: 16. This CDR3 comprises 19 residues. CDR3 in DNA: TGTGCCACCAGCAGAGGTTTCAGAACAGGGGACCAAGTTTACAATGAGCAGTTCTTC. Its protein product is CATSRGFRTGDQVYNEQFF.

The V gene is TRBV7-3, the J gene TRBJ2-7; D may be TRBD2 (6 bases). The V end lost 5 bases, the J end lost 5 bases, and 10 bases lay between the germline ends. Germline CDR1 and CDR2: SGHTA and FQGTGA. The CDR3 runs 12 residues. CDR3 protein: CASSPGRNEQYF. CDR3 bases: TGTGCCAGCAGCCCGGGGAGGAACGAGCAGTACTTC. The full variable domain, rest sourced from reference TRBV7-3 and TRBJ2-7, is GAGVSQTPSNKVTEKGKYVELRCDPISGHTALYWYRQSLGQGPEFLIYFQGTGAADDSGLPNDRFFAVRPEGSVSTLKIQRTERGDSAVYLCASSPGRNEQYFGPGTRLTVT.

The chain employs TRBV30 and TRBJ2-3; the D gene is possibly TRBD2 (5 bases). Trimming removed 1 base from V and 2 bases from J, with 13 bases in between. Germline V CDR1 and CDR2: GTSNPN, SVGIG (reference sequence). The CDR3 sequence is 15 residues long. Here the CDR3 DNA reads TGTGCCTGGAGTGGCCCAGGCGGGCACACAGATACGCAGTATTTT. It translates to CAWSGPGGHTDTQYF.

This chain connects TRBV30 to TRBJ2-7; the D is unclear. This CDR3 spans 11 amino acids. V was trimmed by 2 bases and J by 2 bases, leaving 4 bases between them. Germline loops: CDR1 GTSNPN, CDR2 SVGIG (reference sequence). The CDR3: CAWSKTYEQYF. CDR3 in DNA: TGTGCCTGGAGTAAGACCTACGAGCAGTACTTC.

CDR3 DNA sequence: TGTGCCAGCAGCGTAGATGGTCAGCGAGAGACCCAGTACTTC. Residues: CASSVDGQRETQYF. The J gene is TRBJ2-5, the V gene TRBV9; D gene ambiguous. V was cut by 0 bases and J by 4 bases, with 10 bases left in between. Looked up from germline, CDR1 is SGDLS and CDR2 is YYNGEE. The CDR3 is made up of 14 amino acids.

The rearrangement links TRBV11-2 to TRBJ2-2, with TRBD2 matching over 7 bases. After removal of 8 bases from V and 5 bases from J, the junction contained 8 bases not matched to a gene. Germline V gene sequence: CDR1 SGHAT, CDR2 FQNNGV. The CDR3 is 14 residues long. The CDR3 DNA is TGTGCCAGCGAGGCGGGAGTTAGGACCGGGGAGCTGTTTTTT. This translates into CASEAGVRTGELFF.

The chain carries TRBV30 and TRBJ1-2, with D tentatively TRBD1 (5 bases). CDR1 and CDR2 (germline): GTSNPN, SVGIG (reference sequence). The CDR3 has 12 amino acids. V was shortened by 0 bases and J by 8 bases, with 10 bases between the two germline ends. CDR3: CAWSVLRGGYTF. In nucleotides, the CDR3 is TGTGCCTGGAGTGTACTGAGGGGCGGCTACACCTTC. Variable domain in full (rest from reference TRBV30 and TRBJ1-2): SQTIHQWPATLVQPVGSPLSLECTVEGTSNPNLYWYRQAAGRGLQLLFYSVGIGQISSEVPQNLSASRPQDRQFILSSKKLLLSDSGFYLCAWSVLRGGYTFGSGTRLTVV.

In DNA form, the CDR3 reads TGTGCCAGCAGCTTGGGGGTGAGGCAGCCCCAGCATTTT. Amino acid sequence: CASSLGVRQPQHF. V usage is TRBV7-6 and J usage is TRBJ1-5, with D possibly being TRBD1 (5 bases). The germline V and J ends were trimmed by 3 bases and 7 bases, with 10 bases remaining between them. The CDR3 contains 13 residues. From germline, CDR1 is SGHVS and CDR2 FNYEAQ. The complete variable domain, with remaining parts taken from reference TRBV7-6 and TRBJ1-5, reads GAGVSQSPRYKVTKRGQDVALRCDPISGHVSLYWYRQALGQGPEFLTYFNYEAQQDKSGLPNDRFSAERPEGSISTLTIQRTEQRDSAMYRCASSLGVRQPQHFGDGTRLSIL.

In this sample, this clone turned up a few times. The rearrangement links TRBV29-1 to TRBJ1-2, with D perhaps matching TRBD1 (5 bases). The CDR3 extends over 14 amino acids. CDR1 and CDR2 from the germline V gene are SQVTM and ANQGSEA. Trimming left V 0 bases short and J 8 bases short, with 16 bases between. The CDR3 is CSVEDREMFQGYTF. In DNA, the CDR3 is TGCAGCGTTGAAGACAGGGAAATGTTTCAGGGCTACACCTTC.

The J gene is TRBJ2-7, the V gene TRBV7-6; maybe TRBD1 (6 bases). The CDR3 spans 15 residues. Trimming shortened V by 3 bases and J by 1 base, and 13 bases separated the two germline ends. Germline V gene data show CDR1 as SGHVS and CDR2 as FNYEAQ. In nucleotides, the CDR3 is TGTGCCAGCAGCTTCGGGACACCACCATCCTACGAGCAGTACTTC. Protein product: CASSFGTPPSYEQYF.

This clone was counted a single time. The V call is TRBV7-2, the J call TRBJ1-2; tentatively, D is TRBD1 (6 bases). CDR3 length equals 15 residues. Trimming took off 2 bases at V and 6 bases at J, with 16 bases between the two ends. Germline CDR1 is SGHTA and CDR2 is FQGNSA. The CDR3 region has the DNA TGTGCCAGCAGCTTATACAGGGACCTTGGTGATGGCTACACCTTC. Its protein product is CASSLYRDLGDGYTF.

V usage is TRBV27 and J usage is TRBJ2-5; D might be TRBD2 (5 bases). Germline CDR1 is MNHEY and CDR2 is SMNVEV (reference sequence). V dropped 5 bases and J dropped 7 bases, with 14 bases sitting between them. The CDR3 is made up of 13 amino acids. CDR3 sequence: CASSGGSVGTQYF. CDR3 in DNA: TGTGCCAGCAGTGGCGGGTCCGTTGGGACCCAGTACTTC.